The 2 T cell receptor beta chains reported below all come from one sample, sequenced in a study of a mutant IDH1 vaccine in newly diagnosed glioma. As to time point: week 5, during vaccination. A single vaccine dose contained 300 ug of mutant IDH1 20-mer peptide, and topical imiquimod was used with it. These receptors have no identified antigens. Some clones are missing from TCRdb's copy, which holds only in-frame ones; the method was immunoSEQ multiplex PCR. The profile shows around 50,000 clones, roughly 78% of them singletons. The sequenced sample was PBMCs, obtained from a glioma patient whose treatment included an IDH1 peptide vaccine. All receptors derive from a man aged 50-60 years with glioma.

The chain joins TRBV9 to TRBJ2-5; D gene unclear. Germline lookup yields CDR1 SGDLS and CDR2 YYNGEE. This CDR3 has 15 residues. Trimming pared 0 bases from V and 1 base from J, leaving 10 bases between. The CDR3: CASSVGSRFQETQYF. Here the CDR3 DNA reads TGTGCCAGCAGCGTAGGCAGCAGATTCCAAGAGACCCAGTACTTC.

The rearrangement uses TRBV20-1 and TRBJ1-5; unclear D gene. V lost 5 bases and J 0 bases, leaving 2 bases between the germline ends. This CDR3 comprises 11 residues. CDR1 and CDR2 (germline): DFQATT, SNEGSKA (reference sequence). The CDR3 here is CSASSNQPQHF. The CDR3 DNA reads as TGCAGTGCTTCTAGCAATCAGCCCCAGCATTTT.